Described below is a single TCR beta chain sequence and its context. Its cognate antigen is unknown. This sample was included in a study of CD8+ T cells in alopecia areata. As for the study in general: Treated patients received oral tofacitinib, 5 to 10 mg twice daily. It was 6 to 18 months of tofacitinib, and then there were 6 months off drug.

RNA extraction and reverse transcription yielded cDNA as sequencing template. Only in-frame clones appear in the TCRdb table, and some are missing; sequencing was by immunoSEQ multiplex PCR. Counted here are more than 95,000 clones, 35% to 40% occurring once; the ten biggest clones make up approximately 2.8%. It was from alopecia areata patients that lesional scalp punch biopsies and peripheral blood were collected. Whole-study findings and limits: Scalp samples also yield sequences from resident alphabeta T cells of normal skin.

Germline V gene data show CDR1 as SQVTM and CDR2 as ANQGSEA. The CDR3 is 14 residues long. Between the trimmed V and J ends, which lost 0 bases and 0 bases, there was a span of 8 bases. The receptor was derived from a human donor with alopecia areata. This sequence joins TRBV29-1 and TRBJ1-2, with D uncertain. Sequenced sample: CD4+ T cells sorted from blood. CDR3 sequence: CSVEDRTTNYGYTF. The CDR3 DNA reads TGCAGCGTTGAAGACAGGACGACTAACTATGGCTACACCTTC.